This T cell receptor (beta chain) was retrieved from a study of cytomegalovirus exposure and HLA in healthy donors. The germline V gene has CDR1 MNHEY and CDR2 SMNVEV (reference sequence). The CDR3 runs to 15 residues. J was trimmed by 3 bases and V by 5 bases; bases with no gene match: 10. Points from the study as a whole: In vitro confirmation showed three CMV-associated chains to be CMV antigen specific.

TCRdb's table, derived via immunoSEQ multiplex PCR, lists solely in-frame clones and lacks some. The data show roughly 250,000 clones, with about 83% seen just once and 2.6% held by the top ten. Of note for this clone: Its antigen remains unidentified.

The J gene is TRBJ2-7, the V gene TRBV27, with 7 nucleotides matching TRBD1. Sequenced input: PBMCs. This TCR came from a man younger than 35 in good health and CMV-seronegative. CDR3 coding DNA: TGTGCCAGCAGTACCCCGGACAGGTCCAACTACGAGCAGTACTTC. Translating it yields CASSTPDRSNYEQYF.